What follows are 11 T cell receptor beta chains derived from one specimen sequenced in a study of blood T cell repertoires in COVID-19. The repertoire was sequenced with immunoSEQ multiplex PCR; TCRdb's copy has only in-frame clones and lacks some. Of more than 95,000 clones listed, roughly four fifths are singletons. The sequenced material came from peripheral blood. These receptors originate from a woman over 75 with active or convalescent COVID-19.

This chain's CDR3 is CASSIRSKAEAFF. The DNA of the CDR3 is TGTGCCAGTAGTATACGGAGTAAGGCTGAAGCTTTCTTT. The chain carries TRBV19 and TRBJ1-1; the D is unclear. V was cut by 2 bases and J by 6 bases, with 10 bases left in between. CDR1 is LNHDA, CDR2 SQIVND, per germline (reference sequence). The CDR3 covers 13 residues.

The chain is built from TRBV5-8 and TRBJ1-5; D gene unclear. CDR3 length equals 14 residues. V lost 2 bases to trimming and J lost 0 bases, with 6 bases between them. Germline-derived CDR1 and CDR2 are SGHTS and YDEGEE. In DNA, the CDR3 is TGTGCCAGCAGCTTTTCGAGTAGCAATCAGCCCCAGCATTTT. Translation gives CASSFSSSNQPQHF. The full variable domain, its missing parts supplied by reference TRBV5-8 and TRBJ1-5, is EAGVTQSPTHLIKTRGQQATLRCSPISGHTSVYWYQQALGLGLQFLLWYDEGEERNRGNFPPRFSGRQFPNYSSELNVNALELEDSALYLCASSFSSSNQPQHFGDGTRLSIL.

This chain uses TRBV28 with TRBJ2-5; D not resolved. V was pared by 1 base and J by 0 bases, with 12 bases between. The CDR3 runs to 16 residues. Germline loops: CDR1 MDHEN, CDR2 SYDVKM. The CDR3 nucleotides read TGTGCCAGCAGTTTATTAACATCCGCTTACCAAGAGACCCAGTACTTC. Its protein product is CASSLLTSAYQETQYF.

This clone was counted between two and nine times. V and J are TRBV28 and TRBJ1-5; D gene uncertain. With 6 bases removed from V and 0 bases from J, the gap between germline ends came to 18 bases. This CDR3 is built from 17 residues. Germline V gene lookup returns CDR1 MDHEN and CDR2 SYDVKM. CDR3: CASSLGRQTYSNQPQHF. DNA for the CDR3: TGTGCCAGCAGCCTGGGGAGACAAACTTATAGCAATCAGCCCCAGCATTTT.

The rearrangement joins TRBV5-1 to TRBJ2-7; a possible D gene is TRBD1 (5 bases). Germline V gives CDR1 SGHRS, CDR2 YFSETQ. The CDR3 is 16 residues long. Trimming left V 4 bases short and J 2 bases short, with 19 bases between. In DNA, the CDR3 is TGCGCCAGCAGCATCCCTCGACAGTCTCCAACCTACGAGCAGTACTTC. Amino acid sequence: CASSIPRQSPTYEQYF.

The genes are TRBV6-5 and TRBJ1-1, with 7 bases matching TRBD1. Germline CDR1 and CDR2: MNHEY and SVGAGI. The V gene end was trimmed by 6 bases and the J gene end by 7 bases; junction bases not matched to a gene: 5. The CDR3 runs to 12 residues. CDR3 region: CASSGQGVEAFF. The CDR3 bases are TGTGCCAGCAGCGGGCAGGGGGTTGAAGCTTTCTTT.

The chain links TRBV7-3 to TRBJ2-1; TRBD2 agrees at 7 bases. This CDR3 is 15 amino acids long. CDR1 SGHTA and CDR2 FQGTGA come from the germline V gene. Trimming took 5 bases from V and 9 from J; bases not matched to a gene: 13. The CDR3 here is CASSPQGGSLREQFF. The DNA for the CDR3 is TGTGCCAGCAGCCCCCAGGGCGGGAGTCTACGTGAGCAGTTCTTC.

This clone showed up just once. The J gene is TRBJ1-5, the V gene TRBV27; the D is unclear. Trimming removed 6 bases from V and 3 bases from J, with 9 bases in between. Germline assignment: CDR1 MNHEY and CDR2 SMNVEV (reference sequence). The CDR3 consists of 13 residues. CDR3 nucleotide sequence: TGTGCCAGCAGCAGGCAAATCAATCAGCCCCAGCATTTT. Protein sequence: CASSRQINQPQHF.

This chain connects TRBV27 to TRBJ2-7; 8 nucleotides align to TRBD1. CDR3 length: 16 amino acids. The junction had 17 bases not matched to a gene; V was cut back by 8 bases and J by 5 bases. CDR1 and CDR2 from the germline V gene are MNHEY and SMNVEV (reference sequence). The CDR3 DNA sequence: TGTGCCAGCGGAGTTAGAAGGGGGACAGGATTCGACGAGCAGTACTTC. This gives the protein CASGVRRGTGFDEQYF.

V is TRBV27 and J is TRBJ1-5; 8 bases agree with TRBD1. The V gene's germline CDR1 is MNHEY and CDR2 SMNVEV (reference sequence). This CDR3 is 16 amino acids long. The V and J ends lost 6 bases and 3 bases, in that order; junction bases with no gene match: 10. CDR3 in amino acids: CASSPDRGISNQPQHF. The CDR3, as DNA: TGTGCCAGCAGCCCAGACAGGGGCATATCCAATCAGCCCCAGCATTTT.

This clone came up once. The rearrangement links TRBV4-2 to TRBJ1-4; a possible D gene is TRBD1 (6 bases). The V and J ends lost 1 base and 0 bases respectively, with 9 bases between them. This CDR3 spans 16 amino acids. The germline V gene has CDR1 LGHNA and CDR2 YNFKEQ. This chain's CDR3 is CASSQGTAATNEKLFF. The CDR3, as DNA: TGTGCCAGCAGCCAAGGGACAGCTGCAACTAATGAAAAACTGTTTTTT.